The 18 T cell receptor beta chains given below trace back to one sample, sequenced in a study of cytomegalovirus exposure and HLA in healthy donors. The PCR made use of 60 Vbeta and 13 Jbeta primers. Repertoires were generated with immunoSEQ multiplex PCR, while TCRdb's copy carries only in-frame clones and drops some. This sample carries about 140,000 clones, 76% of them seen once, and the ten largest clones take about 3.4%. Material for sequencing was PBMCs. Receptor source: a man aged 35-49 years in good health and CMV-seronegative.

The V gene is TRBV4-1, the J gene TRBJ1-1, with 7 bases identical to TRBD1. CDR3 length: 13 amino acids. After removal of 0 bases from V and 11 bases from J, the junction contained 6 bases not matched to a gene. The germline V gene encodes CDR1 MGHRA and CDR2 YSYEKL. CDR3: CASSQDIDRDAFF. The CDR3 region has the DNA TGCGCCAGCAGCCAAGATATCGACAGGGACGCTTTCTTT.

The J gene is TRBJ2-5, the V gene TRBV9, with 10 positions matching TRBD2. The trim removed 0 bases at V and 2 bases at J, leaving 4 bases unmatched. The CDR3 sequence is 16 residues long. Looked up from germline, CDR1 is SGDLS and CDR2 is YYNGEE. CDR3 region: CASSVAQRGGQETQYF. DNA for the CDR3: TGTGCCAGCAGCGTAGCCCAGCGGGGGGGTCAAGAGACCCAGTACTTC.

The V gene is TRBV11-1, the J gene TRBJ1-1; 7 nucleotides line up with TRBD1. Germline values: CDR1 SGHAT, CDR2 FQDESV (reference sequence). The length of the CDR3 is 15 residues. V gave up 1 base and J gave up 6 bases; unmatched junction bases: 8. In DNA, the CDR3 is TGTGCCAGCAGCTTAGGAGGATGGACAGGTGCTGAAGCTTTCTTT. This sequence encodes CASSLGGWTGAEAFF.

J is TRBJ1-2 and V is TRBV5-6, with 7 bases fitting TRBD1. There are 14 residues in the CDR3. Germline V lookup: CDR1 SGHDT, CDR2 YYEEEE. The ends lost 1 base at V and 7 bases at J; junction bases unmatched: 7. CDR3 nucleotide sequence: TGTGCCAGCAGCTTGACCGACAGGGTGGGTGGCTACACCTTC. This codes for CASSLTDRVGGYTF. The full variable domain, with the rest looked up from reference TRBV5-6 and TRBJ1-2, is DAGVTQSPTHLIKTRGQQVTLRCSPKSGHDTVSWYQQALGQGPQFIFQYYEEEERQRGNFPDRFSGHQFPNYSSELNVNALLLGDSALYLCASSLTDRVGGYTFGSGTRLTVV.

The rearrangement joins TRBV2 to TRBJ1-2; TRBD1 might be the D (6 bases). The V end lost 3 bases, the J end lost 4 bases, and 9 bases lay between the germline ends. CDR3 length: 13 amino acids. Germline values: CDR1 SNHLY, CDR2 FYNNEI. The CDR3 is CASSERQVYGYTF. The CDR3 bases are TGTGCCAGCAGTGAGCGACAGGTCTATGGCTACACCTTC.

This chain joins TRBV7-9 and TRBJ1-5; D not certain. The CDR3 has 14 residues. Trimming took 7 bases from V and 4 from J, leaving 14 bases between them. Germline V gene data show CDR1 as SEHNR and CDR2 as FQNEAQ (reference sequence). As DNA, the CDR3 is TGTGCCAGCACCCCGGGAGCCGGTAATCAGCCCCAGCATTTT. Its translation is CASTPGAGNQPQHF. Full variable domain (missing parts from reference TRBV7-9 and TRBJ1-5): DTGVSQNPRHKITKRGQNVTFRCDPISEHNRLYWYRQTLGQGPEFLTYFQNEAQLEKSRLLSDRFSAERPKGSFSTLEIQRTEQGDSAMYLCASTPGAGNQPQHFGDGTRLSIL.

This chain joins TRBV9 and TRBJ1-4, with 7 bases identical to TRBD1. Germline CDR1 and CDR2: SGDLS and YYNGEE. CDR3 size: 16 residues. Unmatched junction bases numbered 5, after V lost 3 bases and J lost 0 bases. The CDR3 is CASSARGQATNEKLFF. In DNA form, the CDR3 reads TGTGCCAGCAGCGCCCGAGGACAGGCAACTAATGAAAAACTGTTTTTT.

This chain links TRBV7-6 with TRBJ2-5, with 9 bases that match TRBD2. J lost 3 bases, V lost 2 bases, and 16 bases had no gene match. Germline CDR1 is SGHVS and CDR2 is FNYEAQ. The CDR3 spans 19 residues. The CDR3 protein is CASSLKALRIAGGEETQYF. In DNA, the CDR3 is TGTGCCAGCAGCTTAAAGGCCCTCCGGATTGCGGGGGGGGAAGAGACCCAGTACTTC. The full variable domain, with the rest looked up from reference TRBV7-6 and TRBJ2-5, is GAGVSQSPRYKVTKRGQDVALRCDPISGHVSLYWYRQALGQGPEFLTYFNYEAQQDKSGLPNDRFSAERPEGSISTLTIQRTEQRDSAMYRCASSLKALRIAGGEETQYFGPGTRLLVL.

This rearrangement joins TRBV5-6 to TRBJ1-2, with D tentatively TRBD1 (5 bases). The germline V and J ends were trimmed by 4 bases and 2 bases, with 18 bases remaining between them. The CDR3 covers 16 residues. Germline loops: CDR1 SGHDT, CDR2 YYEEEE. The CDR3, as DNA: TGTGCCAGCAGCACAGGAACCTTTAGTTTAAACTATGGCTACACCTTC. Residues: CASSTGTFSLNYGYTF.

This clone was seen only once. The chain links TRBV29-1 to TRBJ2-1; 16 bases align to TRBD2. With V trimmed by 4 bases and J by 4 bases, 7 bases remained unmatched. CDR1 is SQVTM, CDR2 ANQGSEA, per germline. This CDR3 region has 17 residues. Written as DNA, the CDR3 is TGCAGCGTTGCCGGGACTAGCGGGAGGGCCATATACAATGAGCAGTTCTTC. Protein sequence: CSVAGTSGRAIYNEQFF.

The CDR3 nucleotides are TGTGCCAGCAGTTTACAGGGTTCGGATGGCTACACCTTC. Translating gives CASSLQGSDGYTF. The V call is TRBV6-5, the J call TRBJ1-2; D is perhaps TRBD1 (6 bases). This CDR3 is 13 amino acids long. V shed 4 bases and J shed 6 bases, with 12 bases lying between them. CDR1 is MNHEY and CDR2 is SVGAGI in the germline V gene.

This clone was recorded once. For the CDR3, the DNA is TGTGCCAGCAGCGAGGGGGCGGGAGGGCCGGAAGAGACCCAGTACTTC. As protein: CASSEGAGGPEETQYF. The rearrangement uses TRBV21-1 and TRBJ2-5; the table calls TRBD2, which could not be checked here. TRBV21-1 is a listed pseudogene. The CDR3 consists of 16 residues.

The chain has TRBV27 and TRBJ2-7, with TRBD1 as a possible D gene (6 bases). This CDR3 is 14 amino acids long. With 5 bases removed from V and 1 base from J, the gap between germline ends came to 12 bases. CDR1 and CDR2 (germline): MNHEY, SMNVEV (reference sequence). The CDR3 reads CASSANRDSYEQYF. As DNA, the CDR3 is TGTGCCAGCAGTGCAAACAGGGATTCCTACGAGCAGTACTTC.

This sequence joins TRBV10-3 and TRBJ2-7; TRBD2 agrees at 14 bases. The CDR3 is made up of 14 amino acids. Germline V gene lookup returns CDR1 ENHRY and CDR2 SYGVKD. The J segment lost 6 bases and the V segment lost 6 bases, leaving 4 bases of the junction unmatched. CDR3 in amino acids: CAIRGTSGGFEQYF. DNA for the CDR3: TGTGCCATCAGGGGGACTAGCGGGGGTTTCGAGCAGTACTTC.

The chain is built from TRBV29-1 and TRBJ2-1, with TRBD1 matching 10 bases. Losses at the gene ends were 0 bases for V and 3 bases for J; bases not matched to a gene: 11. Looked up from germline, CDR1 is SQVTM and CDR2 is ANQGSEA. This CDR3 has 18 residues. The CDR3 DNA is TGCAGCGTTGAAGAATGGAGTCCGGGACAGGGGTTCTACAATGAGCAGTTCTTC. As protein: CSVEEWSPGQGFYNEQFF.

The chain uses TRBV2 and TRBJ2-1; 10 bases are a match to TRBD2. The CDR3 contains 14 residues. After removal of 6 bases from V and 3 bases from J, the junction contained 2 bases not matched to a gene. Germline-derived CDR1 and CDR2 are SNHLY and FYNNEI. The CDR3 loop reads CASSGTSVYNEQFF. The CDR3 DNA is TGTGCCAGCAGCGGGACTAGCGTCTACAATGAGCAGTTCTTC.

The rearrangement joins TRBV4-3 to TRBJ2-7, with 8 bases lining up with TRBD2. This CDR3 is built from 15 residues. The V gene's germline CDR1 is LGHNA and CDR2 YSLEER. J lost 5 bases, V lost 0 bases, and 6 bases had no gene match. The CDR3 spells CASSQDGGDRHEQYF. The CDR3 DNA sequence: TGCGCCAGCAGCCAAGACGGGGGGGATAGGCACGAGCAGTACTTC.

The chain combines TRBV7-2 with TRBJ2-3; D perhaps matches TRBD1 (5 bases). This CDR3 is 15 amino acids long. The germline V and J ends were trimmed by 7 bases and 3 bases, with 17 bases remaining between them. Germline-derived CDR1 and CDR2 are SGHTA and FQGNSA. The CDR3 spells CASNTDSMGTDTQYF. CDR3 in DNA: TGTGCCAGCAACACAGACAGTATGGGGACAGATACGCAGTATTTT.